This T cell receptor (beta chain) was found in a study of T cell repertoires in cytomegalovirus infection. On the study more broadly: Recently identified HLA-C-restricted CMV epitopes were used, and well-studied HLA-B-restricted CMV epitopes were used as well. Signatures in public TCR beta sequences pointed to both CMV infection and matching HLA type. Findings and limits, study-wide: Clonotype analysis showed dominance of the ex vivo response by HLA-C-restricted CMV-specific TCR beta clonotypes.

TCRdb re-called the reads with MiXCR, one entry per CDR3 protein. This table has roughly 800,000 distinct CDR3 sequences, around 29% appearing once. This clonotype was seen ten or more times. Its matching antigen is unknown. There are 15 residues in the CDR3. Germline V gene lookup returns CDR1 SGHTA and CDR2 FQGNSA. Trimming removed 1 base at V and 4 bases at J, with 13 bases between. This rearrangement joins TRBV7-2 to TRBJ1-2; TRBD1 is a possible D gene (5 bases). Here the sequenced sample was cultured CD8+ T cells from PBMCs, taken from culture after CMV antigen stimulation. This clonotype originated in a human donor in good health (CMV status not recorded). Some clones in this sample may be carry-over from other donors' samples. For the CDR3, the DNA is TGTGCCAGCAGCTTAGGCCCCGGGGGGACCTATGGCTACACCTTC. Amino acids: CASSLGPGGTYGYTF.